A selection of T cell receptor beta chains follows, all from one sample in a study of shared clonotypes between healthy human individuals. Assay used: immunoSEQ multiplex PCR; TCRdb lists only in-frame clones, some missing. The sample yields about 1.1 million clones, approximately 78% seen once. Material: memory CD4+ T cells from PBMCs. The receptors stem from a man aged 18-30 years in good health. Some clones in this sample may be carry-over from other donors' samples. Each CDR3 is given with its conserved first and last residue. Each record gives: J gene, V gene, D gene, clone size, CDR3 length, CDR3 DNA, CDR3 protein. The D gene is left open where the match is weak. The listing skips clone size in some rows; elsewhere it reads once, few, many or a size class.

J: TRBJ2-2; V: TRBV13; D: .; size: few; length: 14; DNA: TGTGCCAGCAGCTCGCGGACAGTGATAGAGGGGTTGTTTTTT; CDR3: CASSSRTVIEGLFF
J: TRBJ2-7; V: TRBV7-6; D: TRBD2; size: .; length: 18; DNA: TGTGCCAGCAGCTTCGGTCTAGCGGGATCGGCCAGCTCCTACGAGCAGTACTTC; CDR3: CASSFGLAGSASSYEQYF
J: TRBJ2-5; V: TRBV5-1; D: .; size: .; length: 12; DNA: TGCGCCAGCAGCTTGGAATTTGAGACCCAGTACTTC; CDR3: CASSLEFETQYF
J: TRBJ1-1; V: TRBV29-1; D: TRBD1; size: .; length: 13; DNA: TGCAGCGTTGCCGGGACAGCAAACACTGAAGCTTTCTTT; CDR3: CSVAGTANTEAFF
J: TRBJ1-1; V: TRBV9; D: .; size: once; length: 15; DNA: TGTGCCAGCAGCGTAGTTGGTTCCCAGAACACTGAAGCTTTCTTT; CDR3: CASSVVGSQNTEAFF
J: TRBJ1-1; V: TRBV5-1; D: .; size: .; length: 15; DNA: TGCGCCAGCAGCCCAGGGGCGATAATGAACACTGAAGCTTTCTTT; CDR3: CASSPGAIMNTEAFF
J: TRBJ1-1; V: TRBV30; D: .; size: few; length: 13; DNA: TGTGCCTGGGATGACGGTGGGAACACTGAAGCTTTCTTT; CDR3: CAWDDGGNTEAFF
J: TRBJ1-1; V: TRBV5-1; D: TRBD1; size: .; length: 15; DNA: TGCGCCAGCAGCAAATTACCGGGACAGGGGGATGAAGCTTTCTTT; CDR3: CASSKLPGQGDEAFF
J: TRBJ2-7; V: TRBV7-9; D: .; size: .; length: 14; DNA: TGTGCCAGCAGCCGACCAGGGCCTGCCTACGAGCAGTACTTC; CDR3: CASSRPGPAYEQYF
J: TRBJ2-7; V: TRBV6-1; D: .; size: .; length: 15; DNA: TGTGCCAGCAGTGAAGGACAGGACTTTACCTACGAGCAGTACTTC; CDR3: CASSEGQDFTYEQYF
J: TRBJ2-3; V: TRBV7-3; D: .; size: .; length: 15; DNA: TGTGCCAGCAGCTTGTTAGCGGAAAGCACAGATACGCAGTATTTT; CDR3: CASSLLAESTDTQYF
J: TRBJ2-1; V: TRBV4-3; D: TRBD1; size: .; length: 16; DNA: TGCGCCAGCAGCCAAGATCGAGGACAGGGTTACAATGAGCAGTTCTTC; CDR3: CASSQDRGQGYNEQFF
J: TRBJ1-6; V: TRBV11-2; D: .; size: .; length: 16; DNA: TGTGCCAGCAGCCGGCCCCCCCCAGGGATGGTATCACCCCTCCACTTT; CDR3: CASSRPPPGMVSPLHF
J: TRBJ1-2; V: TRBV7-9; D: .; size: .; length: 19; DNA: TGTGCCAGCAGCGTGTTGGCAGGGCAGAAACCAATCCAAAACTATGGCTACACCTTC; CDR3: CASSVLAGQKPIQNYGYTF
J: TRBJ1-2; V: TRBV2; D: TRBD1; size: .; length: 15; DNA: TGTGCCAGCAGTGCGGACAGGGGGCTTACCTATGGCTACACCTTC; CDR3: CASSADRGLTYGYTF
J: TRBJ2-2; V: TRBV5-1; D: .; size: .; length: 15; DNA: TGCGCCAGCAGCCCCCATACGGCGAACACCGGGGAGCTGTTTTTT; CDR3: CASSPHTANTGELFF
J: TRBJ2-2; V: TRBV18; D: TRBD1; size: .; length: 15; DNA: TGTGCCAGCTCACGCGGGACAGGGTTCTCCGGGGAGCTGTTTTTT; CDR3: CASSRGTGFSGELFF